This TCR beta chain was sequenced during a study of shared clonotypes between healthy human individuals. Profiling relied on immunoSEQ multiplex PCR, and the TCRdb table lists in-frame clones only, not all of them. The profile shows around 2.5 million clones, over 85% of them singletons. Concerning this clone: Its target is unknown.

Recent vaccinations or acute infections were absent in the healthy HIV-negative adult donors. Nashville, Tennessee was home to all donors, who were Caucasian adults. Trimming left V 0 bases short and J 3 bases short, with 9 bases between. Germline V gene data show CDR1 as SGDLS and CDR2 as YYNGEE. This CDR3 contains 15 residues. Study results and caveats: The genetic and exposure-history diversity represented was limited by few donors. Only blood underwent sampling, and tissue repertoires likely differ.

The clonotype originates from a young man in good health. Some clones in this sample may be carry-over from other donors' samples. The rearrangement uses TRBV9 and TRBJ2-2, with a tentative D call TRBD1 (5 bases). The material sequenced was naive CD4+ T cells from PBMCs. As to subset: CD45RA+ positively selected. The CDR3 nucleotides read TGTGCCAGCAGCGTAGTCGACAGTTACACCGGGGAGCTGTTTTTT. Protein: CASSVVDSYTGELFF.